Below, 18 T cell receptor beta chains from the same sample are listed, as sequenced in a study of shared clonotypes between healthy human individuals. The protocol was immunoSEQ multiplex PCR, while the TCRdb copy is restricted to in-frame clones and leaves out a portion. The sample holds about 1 million clones; about 75% are singletons and the top ten take approximately 1.5%. The source material was memory CD4+ T cells sorted from blood. Sample subset: CD45RA-negative fraction. Receptor source: a young man in good health.

There are a few counts of this clone. This chain connects TRBV6-8 to TRBJ1-5; D is perhaps TRBD1 (5 bases). V shed 8 bases and J shed 1 base, with 6 bases lying between them. Per germline, CDR1 MNHGY and CDR2 SAAAGT. CDR3 length: 12 amino acids. The CDR3 region is CASRQSNQPQHF. In DNA, the CDR3 is TGTGCCAGCCGACAGAGCAATCAGCCCCAGCATTTT.

There are many counts of this clone. The genes are TRBV20-1 and TRBJ2-5; D is perhaps TRBD2 (5 bases). Looked up from germline, CDR1 is DFQATT and CDR2 is SNEGSKA (reference sequence). The CDR3 contains 9 residues. V lost 8 bases and J 7 bases, leaving 8 bases between the germline ends. CDR3 DNA sequence: TGCAGTACCGGAGGGACCCAGTACTTC. It encodes CSTGGTQYF.

This clone was counted between two and nine times. J is TRBJ1-3 and V is TRBV10-3; D gene unclear. CDR1 ENHRY and CDR2 SYGVKD come from the germline V gene. The V end was cut by 5 bases, the J end by 4 bases, with 18 bases between. This CDR3 is built from 16 residues. CDR3 protein: CAISRTVSGFGNTIYF. The CDR3 coding sequence is TGTGCCATCAGTCGTACAGTGAGCGGATTCGGAAACACCATATATTTT.

This clone appeared once. The gene calls are TRBV6-5 and TRBJ2-5, with TRBD2 identical over 7 bases. The CDR3 is 15 amino acids. The V gene's germline CDR1 is MNHEY and CDR2 SVGAGI. The V segment lost 5 bases and the J segment 5 bases; nucleotides outside the gene matches: 11. The CDR3 is CASSPDSVGGETQYF. CDR3 bases: TGTGCCAGCAGTCCCGATTCGGTGGGGGGGGAGACCCAGTACTTC.

CDR3 sequence reads: CASSPPRQGIQAFF. The CDR3 DNA sequence: TGTGCCAGCAGCCCTCCAAGACAGGGTATTCAAGCTTTCTTT. The chain combines TRBV6-1 with TRBJ1-1, with 7 nucleotides matching TRBD1. Germline V CDR1 and CDR2: MNHNS, SASEGT. V shed 6 bases and J 9 bases; nucleotides not matched to a gene: 13. This CDR3 spans 14 amino acids.

The rearrangement uses TRBV9 and TRBJ2-3, with D possibly matching TRBD1 (6 bases). This CDR3 has 18 amino acids. Germline loops: CDR1 SGDLS, CDR2 YYNGEE. Trimming removed 0 bases from V and 0 bases from J, with 17 bases in between. The CDR3 here is CASSVAGVRGSSTDTQYF. The CDR3 DNA reads as TGTGCCAGCAGCGTAGCTGGGGTGAGGGGGTCTAGCACAGATACGCAGTATTTT.

This clone was counted between two and nine times. The chain carries TRBV6-4 and TRBJ1-4; possible D gene TRBD1, 5 bases. Germline CDR1 reads MRHNA; CDR2 reads SNTAGT. The CDR3 length is 14 residues. V gave up 2 bases and J gave up 6 bases, with 10 bases separating them. Written as DNA, the CDR3 is TGTGCCAGCAGTGACCCCAGGGCAGATGAAAAACTGTTTTTT. Protein product: CASSDPRADEKLFF.

The chain carries TRBV19 and TRBJ1-3; D is undetermined. Trimming stripped 0 bases from V and 2 bases from J, with 5 bases between. There are 14 residues in the CDR3. Germline CDR1 reads LNHDA; CDR2 reads SQIVND (reference sequence). In DNA, the CDR3 is TGTGCCAGTAGTATAGAGGCCGCTGGAAACACCATATATTTT. Amino acid sequence: CASSIEAAGNTIYF.

This clone was counted once. This sequence joins TRBV7-2 and TRBJ2-7, with 9 bases fitting TRBD1. The trim removed 7 bases at V and 2 bases at J, leaving 6 bases unmatched. CDR1 is SGHTA and CDR2 is FQGNSA in the germline V gene. The CDR3 is 14 amino acids. CDR3 DNA: TGTGCCAGCAACTCGGGACAGGGAACCTACGAGCAGTACTTC. Protein sequence: CASNSGQGTYEQYF.

The chain employs TRBV18 and TRBJ1-2, with D perhaps matching TRBD1 (6 bases). This CDR3 comprises 15 residues. V dropped 2 bases and J dropped 3 bases, with 13 bases sitting between them. Germline lookup yields CDR1 KGHSH and CDR2 LQKENI. The CDR3 nucleotides are TGTGCCAGCTCACCAGTACAGGGAGGTGACTATGGCTACACCTTC. It codes for CASSPVQGGDYGYTF. Using reference TRBV18 and TRBJ1-2 for the parts outside the CDR3, the full variable domain is NAGVMQNPRHLVRRRGQEARLRCSPMKGHSHVYWYRQLPEEGLKFMVYLQKENIIDESGMPKERFSAEFPKEGPSILRIQQVVRGDSAAYFCASSPVQGGDYGYTFGSGTRLTVV.

This chain joins TRBV6-1 and TRBJ2-2; 11 nucleotides agree with TRBD2. The trim removed 4 bases at V and 1 base at J, leaving 2 bases unmatched. This CDR3 is 16 amino acids long. CDR1 MNHNS and CDR2 SASEGT come from the germline V gene. CDR3 loop: CASSVLAGENTGELFF. The CDR3 nucleotides read TGTGCCAGCAGTGTACTAGCGGGGGAGAACACCGGGGAGCTGTTTTTT.

The chain recombines TRBV5-1 with TRBJ1-1; TRBD1 matches 7 bases. This CDR3 has 14 residues. The germline CDR1 and CDR2 sequences are SGHRS and YFSETQ. The V segment lost 6 bases and the J segment 7 bases; nucleotides outside the gene matches: 12. DNA for the CDR3: TGCGCCAGCACCGATACCGGGGGGGACAGTGAAGCTTTCTTT. This translates into CASTDTGGDSEAFF.

The chain joins TRBV2 to TRBJ1-5; D ambiguous. The CDR3 runs to 14 residues. V lost 0 bases, J lost 4 bases, and 7 bases lay in between. Germline loops: CDR1 SNHLY, CDR2 FYNNEI. The CDR3 DNA reads as TGTGCCAGCAGTGAAGCGCAGTCAAATCAGCCCCAGCATTTT. Its translation is CASSEAQSNQPQHF.

V gene TRBV6-5 combines with J gene TRBJ2-3; a possible D gene is TRBD2 (6 bases). This CDR3 spans 14 amino acids. The germline V gene has CDR1 MNHEY and CDR2 SVGAGI. The V end was cut by 2 bases, the J end by 5 bases, with 11 bases between. CDR3 region: CASSYGGLGDTQYF. CDR3 DNA sequence: TGTGCCAGCAGTTACGGGGGACTCGGAGATACGCAGTATTTT.

CDR3: CASSEGNQETQYF. CDR3 nucleotides: TGCGCCAGCAGTGAAGGGAATCAAGAGACCCAGTACTTC. J is TRBJ2-5 and V is TRBV5-1; D is uncertain. The V and J ends lost 5 bases and 2 bases respectively, with 10 bases between them. This CDR3 contains 13 residues. Germline values: CDR1 SGHRS, CDR2 YFSETQ.

The chain combines TRBV5-4 with TRBJ1-4; D might be TRBD1 (5 bases). The CDR3 runs to 14 residues. Germline values: CDR1 SGHNT, CDR2 YYREEE (reference sequence). Trimming left V 5 bases short and J 8 bases short, with 16 bases between. CDR3: CASSFPGGGEKLFF. The CDR3 DNA reads TGTGCCAGCAGTTTTCCCGGGGGTGGCGAAAAACTGTTTTTT.

Remarks on this clone: At one end, the junction sequence differs from germline, possibly due to a read error. This chain links TRBV5-1 with TRBJ2-3; 8 nucleotides match TRBD2. The germline V gene has CDR1 SGHRS and CDR2 YFSETQ. The CDR3 length is 16 residues. DNA for the CDR3: TGCGCCAGCAGCCCCTATGGGGCGGGGGGCACACATACGCAGTATTTT. Its protein product is CASSPYGAGGTHTQYF.

J is TRBJ2-3 and V is TRBV2; 9 bases are shared with TRBD2. This CDR3 is built from 16 residues. With 4 bases clipped from V and 3 bases from J, the junction kept 8 bases outside the gene matches. Germline V gives CDR1 SNHLY, CDR2 FYNNEI. The CDR3 region has the DNA TGTGCCAGCAGTGGAACGCTAGCGGGAAAAACAGATACGCAGTATTTT. Translating gives CASSGTLAGKTDTQYF.